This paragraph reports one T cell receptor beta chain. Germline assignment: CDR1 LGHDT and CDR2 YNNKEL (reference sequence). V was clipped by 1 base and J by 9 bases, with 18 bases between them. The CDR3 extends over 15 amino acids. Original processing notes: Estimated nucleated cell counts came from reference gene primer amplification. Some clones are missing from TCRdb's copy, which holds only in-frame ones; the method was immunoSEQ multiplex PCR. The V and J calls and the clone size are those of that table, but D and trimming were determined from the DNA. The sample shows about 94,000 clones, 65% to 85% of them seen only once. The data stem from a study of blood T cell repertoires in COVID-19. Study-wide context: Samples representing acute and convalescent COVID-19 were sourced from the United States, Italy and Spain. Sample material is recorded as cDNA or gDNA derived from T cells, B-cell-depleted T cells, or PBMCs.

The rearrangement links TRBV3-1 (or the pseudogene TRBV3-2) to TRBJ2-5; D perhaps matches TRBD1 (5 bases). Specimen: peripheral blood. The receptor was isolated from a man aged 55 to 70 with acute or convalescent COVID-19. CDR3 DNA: TGTGCCAGCAGCCAAGCGTCAGGGCGCAGGGCGGCCCAGTACTTC. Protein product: CASSQASGRRAAQYF.